This note documents a single T cell receptor beta chain sequence. The CDR3 has 13 residues. Trimming took 4 bases from V and 3 from J, leaving 10 bases between them. The germline gives CDR1 SGHRS, CDR2 YFSETQ. This record comes from a study of blood T cell repertoires in COVID-19. The protocol was immunoSEQ multiplex PCR, while the TCRdb copy is restricted to in-frame clones and leaves out a portion. The repertoire holds around 250,000 clones, 70% to 90% seen once, with 15% in the top ten. This clonotype originated in a man younger than 35 who had recovered from COVID-19. Sequenced: PBMCs or T cells enriched from blood (not recorded which). This chain connects TRBV5-1 to TRBJ1-2, with D unclear. CDR3 region: CASSLTSDYGYTF. The CDR3, as DNA: TGCGCCAGCAGCCTGACATCTGACTATGGCTACACCTTC.